The present T cell receptor beta chain was sequenced within a study of T-cell memory formation after mild COVID-19. This clonotype was recorded a few times. Its target is unknown. Broader study findings: Day 15 to 85 contracting clones showed balanced CD4/CD8; day 15 to 37 expanders favored CD4+.

Constant-segment primers served in 5'RACE that generated TCR alpha and TCR beta cDNA libraries bearing sample barcodes and UMIs. TCRdb called the 5' RACE reads again in MiXCR, with one record for every CDR3 protein. The data hold about 470,000 distinct CDR3 sequences, with approximately 18% observed a single time. The junction had 7 bases not matched to a gene; V was cut back by 5 bases and J by 4 bases. The CDR3 is made up of 15 amino acids. The specimen was PBMCs or a T cell subset sorted from them (not recorded which). The receptor's source is an adult woman who had mild COVID-19 (a few samples of this study predate the infection). Cell type and time point are not known. The chain recombines TRBV12-3 or TRBV12-4 with TRBJ1-4, with 7 bases lining up with TRBD1. CDR3 sequence reads: CASSATGAGNEKLFF. In DNA, the CDR3 is TGTGCCAGCAGTGCCACAGGGGCCGGTAATGAAAAACTGTTTTTT.